A selection of T cell receptor beta chains follows, all from one sample in a study of blood T cell repertoires in COVID-19. The table came from immunoSEQ multiplex PCR; TCRdb's copy has only in-frame clones and leaves some out. Of 90,000 to 130,000 clones in the sample, roughly four fifths are singletons; the top ten hold about 15%. The sequenced sample was peripheral blood. Receptors originate from a woman aged 55-75 years with acute or convalescent COVID-19. CDR3s include the opening cysteine and the closing phenylalanine or tryptophan. A D gene is named only where the DNA matches it firmly. Where a row states a size, it is once, few, many or the class of an expanded clone; other rows omit it.

J gene,clone size,V gene,D gene,CDR3 DNA,CDR3 protein
TRBJ1-2,few,TRBV30,.,TGTGCCTGCCCCCGCGGTACAGGAGGGTATGGCTACACCTTC,CACPRGTGGYGYTF
TRBJ1-5,few,TRBV7-2,.,TGTGCCAGCAGCCCTGACAGGTTTGAGCCCCAGCATTTT,CASSPDRFEPQHF
TRBJ2-3,.,TRBV4-3,.,TGCGCCAGCAGCCAAGATGGTGTTAGCACTAGCACAGATACGCAGTATTTT,CASSQDGVSTSTDTQYF
TRBJ2-1,.,TRBV15,TRBD2,TGTGCCACCAGTTTTGGGGGACTAGCAAAAACTTCCTACAATGAGCAGTTCTTC,CATSFGGLAKTSYNEQFF
TRBJ2-5,.,TRBV7-7,.,TGTGCCAGCAGCTTAGCAGTGGCGCAGGTTGGGTCTGCAGAGACCCAGTACTTC,CASSLAVAQVGSAETQYF
TRBJ2-1,once,TRBV5-4,TRBD2,TGTGCCAGCGTACAACTAGCGGGGGGGAACAATGAGCAGTTCTTC,CASVQLAGGNNEQFF
TRBJ2-6,many,TRBV15,.,TGTGCCACCAGCAGAGATCCCGTCTACCAAAGCTCTGGGGCCAACGTCCTGACTTTC,CATSRDPVYQSSGANVLTF
TRBJ1-5,.,TRBV29-1,.,TGCAGCGTTGAAATCGGGGTTAATCAGCCCCAGCATTTT,CSVEIGVNQPQHF
TRBJ2-3,.,TRBV11-3,.,TGTGCCAGCAGCCCCTTTCGAGCCACAGATACGCAGTATTTT,CASSPFRATDTQYF
TRBJ2-2,once,TRBV19,.,TGTGCCAGTAGCGAGTGGGGAGGAGGGACCGGGGAGCTGTTTTTT,CASSEWGGGTGELFF
TRBJ2-7,.,TRBV6-1,.,TGTGCCAGCAGTGAAAGGGGTAGGGAATACGAGCAGTACTTC,CASSERGREYEQYF
TRBJ1-5,.,TRBV7-9,.,TGTGCCAGCAGCTTGGGGGCAGGGGATAGCCAGCCCCAGCATTTT,CASSLGAGDSQPQHF
TRBJ1-4,.,TRBV5-6,.,TGTGCCAGCAGCTTCGGGGAGGGTGAAAAACTGTTTTTT,CASSFGEGEKLFF
TRBJ1-2,.,TRBV5-6,TRBD1,TGTGCCAGCAGACTGACAGGGAAGGACTATGGCTACACCTTC,CASRLTGKDYGYTF
TRBJ1-6,.,TRBV6-2/TRBV6-3,TRBD1,TGTGCCAGCAGTTACAGACAGGGGAATAATTCACCCCTCCACTTT,CASSYRQGNNSPLHF
TRBJ2-3,few,TRBV29-1,.,TGCAGCGCAACTCCCGCCCTCACAGATACGCAGTATTTT,CSATPALTDTQYF
TRBJ1-4,.,TRBV19,.,TGTGCCAGTAGTATCGTGGAGGCTAAGATTAATGAAAAACTGTTTTTT,CASSIVEAKINEKLFF
TRBJ2-2,.,TRBV2,.,TGTGCCAGCAGTGTTCAAACCGGGGAGCTGTTTTTT,CASSVQTGELFF
TRBJ2-7,.,TRBV7-9,TRBD1,TGTGCCAGCAGCTTGGAGGGACAGGGCGAGTACTTC,CASSLEGQGEYF
TRBJ1-1,once,TRBV19,TRBD1,TGTGCCAGTCAAATATGGGCGGGACAGGGCAAGCCAGAAGCTTTCTTT,CASQIWAGQGKPEAFF
TRBJ1-4,.,TRBV7-2,.,TGTGCCAGCAGCTTAGGGCCCGCTAATGAAAAACTGTTTTTT,CASSLGPANEKLFF
TRBJ2-7,.,TRBV30,TRBD1,TGTGCCTGGAAAGCCCGGGACAGGGATTTTACCTACGAGCAGTACTTC,CAWKARDRDFTYEQYF
TRBJ1-4,.,TRBV7-2,.,TGTGCCAGCAGCCCCATGAGCCCAGGCGCAGCAACTAATGAAAAACTGTTTTTT,CASSPMSPGAATNEKLFF
TRBJ2-7,.,TRBV24-1,TRBD1,TGTGCCACCAGTGATTTGCTAACGGGACAGGGGAGGAACCACGAGCAGTACTTC,CATSDLLTGQGRNHEQYF
TRBJ2-7,.,TRBV2,.,TGTGCCACCTCCACTTCCGACTTC,CATSTSDF
TRBJ2-1,.,TRBV9,TRBD2,TGTGCCAGCAGCCGGGAGCGGGGGGCCTACAATGAGCAGTTCTTC,CASSRERGAYNEQFF
TRBJ1-5,.,TRBV30,.,TGTGCCTGGGGAATTTATAGCAATCAGCCCCAGCATTTT,CAWGIYSNQPQHF
TRBJ2-5,.,TRBV15,.,TGTGCCACCAGCAGAGAACGGGACTTTCAAGAGACCCAGTACTTC,CATSRERDFQETQYF
TRBJ2-1,.,TRBV30,.,TGTGCCTGGAGTGCAGGGTATAGTTTGAATGAGCAGTTCTTC,CAWSAGYSLNEQFF
TRBJ2-3,.,TRBV4-3,TRBD1,TGCGCCAGCAGCGACTTGACAGGGGGAGATACGCAGTATTTT,CASSDLTGGDTQYF
TRBJ2-7,.,TRBV5-4,.,TGTGCCAGCAGCTTGGGTGTTGACAGTCGACCCTACGAGCAGTACTTC,CASSLGVDSRPYEQYF
TRBJ1-4,.,TRBV19,.,TGTGCCAGTAGTACTGCCTTACTTGCAATGAATGAAAAACTGTTTTTT,CASSTALLAMNEKLFF
TRBJ2-1,.,TRBV27,TRBD1,TGTGCCAGCAGTCCTCCCGGGACAGATATAGCCTACAATGAGCAGTTCTTC,CASSPPGTDIAYNEQFF
TRBJ2-1,.,TRBV15,TRBD1,TGTGCCACCAGCCTACCTCAGGGACAGGGGGGGAATGAGCAGTTCTTC,CATSLPQGQGGNEQFF
TRBJ2-4,.,TRBV6-2/TRBV6-3,.,TGTGCCAGCAGTTACGGCGCGGCTGGGGGCGAGAGCATTCAGTACTTC,CASSYGAAGGESIQYF
TRBJ1-2,.,TRBV4-3,.,TGCGCCAGCAGCCAAGTGGCCGGGGGCGGGGGCTATGGCTACACCTTC,CASSQVAGGGGYGYTF
TRBJ1-2,.,TRBV29-1,.,TGCAGCGTTGAAAGGGACACCTATTATGGCTACACCTTC,CSVERDTYYGYTF
TRBJ1-5,.,TRBV2,.,TGTGCCAGCAGTCCAGACAGGCCCAATCAGCCCCAGCATTTT,CASSPDRPNQPQHF
TRBJ2-5,.,TRBV5-4,TRBD2,TGTGCCAGCAGCCTTAGCGGGGGGTTTTTAGAGACCCAGTACTTC,CASSLSGGFLETQYF
TRBJ1-1,.,TRBV7-9,.,TGTGCCAGCAACCTACAGGTAGAAAACACTGAAGCTTTCTTT,CASNLQVENTEAFF
TRBJ1-5,.,TRBV6-4,.,TGTGCCAGCAGTGAATATGTTAATCAGCCCCAGCATTTT,CASSEYVNQPQHF
TRBJ2-5,.,TRBV29-1,TRBD2,TGCAGCGTAGAAGCGGGGGGGCTGAGAGAGACCCAGTACTTC,CSVEAGGLRETQYF
TRBJ2-1,.,TRBV19,.,TGTGCCAGTCAACCCTTAGGCGGGACAGATGAGCAGTTCTTC,CASQPLGGTDEQFF
TRBJ1-1,.,TRBV7-8,.,TGTGCCAGCAGCTTAGGCCCAGGGGAGGGAACTGAAGCTTTCTTT,CASSLGPGEGTEAFF
TRBJ1-6,.,TRBV30,TRBD1,TGTGCCTGGAGTGTAAACAGGGGGAGCTACTCCTATAATTCACCCCTCCACTTT,CAWSVNRGSYSYNSPLHF
TRBJ2-3,.,TRBV19,.,TGTGCCAGTAGTATAACATACCCAGGGAATACGCAGTATTTT,CASSITYPGNTQYF
TRBJ1-5,.,TRBV10-2,.,TGCGCCAGCAGTGGACGGGGCAATCAGCCCCAGCATTTT,CASSGRGNQPQHF
TRBJ2-1,once,TRBV3-1/TRBV3-2,TRBD2,TGTGCCAGCAGCCAATTCGGGACTAGAGATGAGCAGTTCTTC,CASSQFGTRDEQFF
TRBJ1-5,few,TRBV10-3,TRBD1,TGTGCCATCAGTGAGTCGGGGACAGGGAACAATCAGCCCCAGCATTTT,CAISESGTGNNQPQHF
TRBJ1-1,.,TRBV18,TRBD1,TGTGCCAGCTCCACAACAGGGGGGGACACTGAAGCTTTCTTT,CASSTTGGDTEAFF
TRBJ1-1,.,TRBV19,.,TGTGCCAGTAGTTGGAGACCGGACACCGCGAGCTCCATGAACACTGAAGCTTTCTTT,CASSWRPDTASSMNTEAFF
TRBJ2-7,.,TRBV7-6,TRBD1,TGTGCCAGCAGCCCGGGTCCTCCGGGACAGCTGAGTGAGGAGCAGTACTTC,CASSPGPPGQLSEEQYF
TRBJ1-2,.,TRBV9,.,TGTGCCAGCAGCAGAAGCGGGGAGCACTATGGCTACACCTTC,CASSRSGEHYGYTF
TRBJ1-5,.,TRBV5-6,.,TGTGCCAGCAGCTTGGGAGGGCTTAGCAATCAGCCCCAGCATTTT,CASSLGGLSNQPQHF
TRBJ2-5,.,TRBV6-5,.,TGTGCCAGCAGTTACTCGAGACAGCAAGAGACCCAGTACTTC,CASSYSRQQETQYF